The 15 T cell receptor beta chains below were found in one sample sequenced in a study of CD8+ T cells in alopecia areata. The treatment denotes: oral pan-JAK inhibitor, 5-10 mg twice daily. In each case, RNA was isolated and then reverse transcribed into cDNA as the sequencing template. Only in-frame clones appear in the TCRdb table, and some are missing; sequencing was by immunoSEQ multiplex PCR. The sample records about 120,000 clones, roughly 55% being singletons. The sequences come from CD8+ T cells sorted from blood, collected at week 24, from a patient treated with tofacitinib. The receptors here all came from a human donor with alopecia areata.

The V call is TRBV13, the J call TRBJ2-3; 9 nucleotides agree with TRBD1. Trimming cost V 4 bases and J 2 bases; bases outside gene matches: 4. The CDR3 length is 15 residues. Germline assignment: CDR1 PRHDT and CDR2 FYEKMQ (reference sequence). CDR3 in amino acids: CASSSGQGPTDTQYF. The CDR3 DNA is TGTGCCAGCAGCTCCGGACAGGGGCCCACAGATACGCAGTATTTT.

This chain links TRBV30 with TRBJ2-3; 9 nucleotides align to TRBD1. The trim removed 3 bases at V and 8 bases at J, leaving 6 bases unmatched. Germline V CDR1 and CDR2: GTSNPN, SVGIG (reference sequence). This CDR3 comprises 13 residues. The CDR3 DNA reads as TGTGCCTGGAGGCCGGGACAGGGCGGTACGCAGTATTTT. Its protein product is CAWRPGQGGTQYF.

The chain carries TRBV5-4 and TRBJ2-7; 9 nucleotides align to TRBD1. Germline assignment: CDR1 SGHNT and CDR2 YYREEE (reference sequence). The CDR3 runs 15 residues. Trimming took 1 base from V and 0 from J; bases not matched to a gene: 2. CDR3 protein: CASSLLTGGSYEQYF. As DNA, the CDR3 is TGTGCCAGCAGCTTGTTGACAGGGGGCTCCTACGAGCAGTACTTC. Filled out from reference TRBV5-4 and TRBJ2-7, the complete variable domain reads ETGVTQSPTHLIKTRGQQVTLRCSSQSGHNTVSWYQQALGQGPQFIFQYYREEENGRGNFPPRFSGLQFPNYSSELNVNALELDDSALYLCASSLLTGGSYEQYFGPGTRLTVT.

The chain combines TRBV7-9 with TRBJ2-5; weak D call: TRBD2 (5 bases). The CDR3 covers 13 residues. Trimming left V 4 bases short and J 5 bases short, with 11 bases between. Per germline, CDR1 SEHNR and CDR2 FQNEAQ (reference sequence). CDR3 bases: TGTGCCAGCAGCTCCGGGGTCAGGGAGACCCAGTACTTC. Its protein product is CASSSGVRETQYF.

This clone was seen a few times. This chain links TRBV29-1 with TRBJ2-7; TRBD1 matches 7 bases. This CDR3 is built from 14 residues. Unmatched junction bases numbered 9, after V lost 4 bases and J lost 3 bases. CDR1 is SQVTM and CDR2 is ANQGSEA in the germline V gene. CDR3 residues: CSVGKTGIRYEQYF. The CDR3 DNA follows: TGCAGCGTTGGAAAGACAGGGATACGCTACGAGCAGTACTTC.

This clone was seen a few times. The rearrangement joins TRBV15 to TRBJ2-7, with D hard to call. V was shortened by 0 bases and J by 2 bases, with 11 bases between the two germline ends. This CDR3 has 15 amino acids. Germline V CDR1 and CDR2: LNHNV, YYDKDF (reference sequence). The CDR3 bases are TGTGCCACCAGCAGAGACAGTTCCTTAACCTACGAGCAGTACTTC. Its translation: CATSRDSSLTYEQYF.

CDR3 amino acids: CASSPYQGGLSGYGYTF. The CDR3 DNA is TGTGCCAGCAGTCCCTACCAAGGAGGGCTATCAGGCTATGGCTACACCTTC. The V call is TRBV27, the J call TRBJ1-2; D is unresolved. CDR3 length: 17 residues. V was shortened by 5 bases and J by 4 bases, with 23 bases between the two germline ends. Germline loops: CDR1 MNHEY, CDR2 SMNVEV (reference sequence).

The chain couples TRBV9 to TRBJ2-5; no definite D call. V was pared by 3 bases and J by 5 bases, with 11 bases between. Germline assignment: CDR1 SGDLS and CDR2 YYNGEE. The CDR3 contains 13 residues. The CDR3 region has the DNA TGTGCCAGCAGCGCCGGAGATGGGGAGACCCAGTACTTC. It is translated as CASSAGDGETQYF.

This chain joins TRBV5-6 and TRBJ1-2; a possible D gene is TRBD1 (6 bases). Per germline, CDR1 SGHDT and CDR2 YYEEEE. V was shortened by 3 bases and J by 3 bases, with 12 bases between the two germline ends. The CDR3 spans 14 residues. CDR3 amino acids: CASSYPGEDYGYTF. CDR3 sequence (DNA): TGTGCCAGCAGCTACCCAGGGGAAGACTATGGCTACACCTTC.

The chain recombines TRBV9 with TRBJ1-5; D not certain. Trimming took 4 bases from V and 7 from J, leaving 15 bases between them. From germline, CDR1 is SGDLS and CDR2 YYNGEE. The CDR3 length is 14 residues. CDR3 protein: CASSHGPGGQPQHF. CDR3 DNA: TGTGCCAGCAGCCATGGGCCCGGAGGGCAGCCCCAGCATTTT.

This clone was seen more than once but under ten times. The rearrangement links TRBV23-1 to TRBJ1-3; D not resolved. TRBV23-1 is known as an ORF, though its function is uncertain. Trimming took off 8 bases at V and 3 bases at J, with 14 bases between the two ends. The CDR3 is made up of 14 amino acids. The CDR3 region is CASPLRSCGNTIYF. The CDR3, as DNA: TGCGCCAGCCCCTTACGGAGTTGTGGAAACACCATATATTTT.

V gene TRBV28 combines with J gene TRBJ2-2; a weak D match, TRBD1 (6 bases). Germline V gene data show CDR1 as MDHEN and CDR2 as SYDVKM. The V and J ends lost 4 bases and 4 bases respectively, with 13 bases between them. This CDR3 is 15 amino acids long. CDR3 in amino acids: CASSSRDNLTGELFF. In nucleotides, the CDR3 is TGTGCCAGCAGTTCACGGGACAATCTCACCGGGGAGCTGTTTTTT.

This clone was recorded only once. The CDR3 loop is CASSTGGITEAFF. CDR3 nucleotides: TGTGCCAGTAGTACGGGGGGGATCACTGAAGCTTTCTTT. V is TRBV19 and J is TRBJ1-1; D may be TRBD1 (5 bases). This CDR3 has 13 amino acids. Trimming removed 4 bases from V and 4 bases from J, with 10 bases in between. In germline, CDR1 is LNHDA, CDR2 SQIVND (reference sequence).

The chain is built from TRBV7-9 and TRBJ2-7; 7 bases are a match to TRBD1. CDR3 length equals 16 residues. CDR1 and CDR2 from the germline V gene are SEHNR and FQNEAQ (reference sequence). The V segment lost 5 bases and the J segment 2 bases; nucleotides outside the gene matches: 12. The CDR3 here is CASSPVRLQGTYEQYF. The CDR3 DNA reads as TGTGCCAGCAGCCCCGTTCGATTACAGGGGACCTACGAGCAGTACTTC.

The CDR3 coding sequence is TGTGCCAGCAGCCCCTCGGGGGGGGACACCGGGGAGCTGTTTTTT. It is translated as CASSPSGGDTGELFF. The rearrangement links TRBV7-2 to TRBJ2-2; 8 nucleotides agree with TRBD2. CDR1 and CDR2 from the germline V gene are SGHTA and FQGNSA. CDR3 length equals 15 residues. V was pared by 5 bases and J by 3 bases, with 5 bases of the junction left unmatched.